This passage covers 18 T cell receptor beta chains from one sample sequenced in a study of blood T cell repertoires in COVID-19. TCRdb keeps only in-frame clones here, not all; method: immunoSEQ multiplex PCR. This sample yields approximately 190,000 clones, of which roughly 90% are seen a single time; 5% to 7.5% belongs to the top ten. The sample consisted of peripheral blood. These TCRs come from a woman in her thirties or forties who had recovered from COVID-19.

The chain couples TRBV25-1 to TRBJ2-3, with a weak D call TRBD2 (5 bases). The germline V and J ends were trimmed by 7 bases and 2 bases, with 19 bases remaining between them. CDR3 length equals 16 residues. From germline, CDR1 is MGHDK and CDR2 SYGVNS. CDR3 sequence reads: CASNLGNRGFTDTQYF. The CDR3 nucleotides are TGTGCCAGCAATCTGGGTAACCGGGGATTCACAGATACGCAGTATTTT.

The chain combines TRBV12-3 or TRBV12-4 with TRBJ2-1; D is possibly TRBD2 (6 bases). This CDR3 is 13 amino acids long. Between the trimmed V and J ends, which lost 5 bases and 7 bases, there was a span of 12 bases. CDR3 sequence (DNA): TGTGCCAGCAGTCGGGCGGGGATTAATGAGCAGTTCTTC. Translation gives CASSRAGINEQFF.

J is TRBJ1-1 and V is TRBV19, with D unclear. The V end lost 6 bases, the J end lost 2 bases, and 16 bases lay between the germline ends. This CDR3 comprises 15 residues. The V gene's germline CDR1 is LNHDA and CDR2 SQIVND (reference sequence). The CDR3 region has the DNA TGTGCCAGTAGCATATGGTCCGGACTTAACACTGAAGCTTTCTTT. It encodes CASSIWSGLNTEAFF. Variable domain in full (rest from reference TRBV19 and TRBJ1-1): DGGITQSPKYLFRKEGQNVTLSCEQNLNHDAMYWYRQDPGQGLRLIYYSQIVNDFQKGDIAEGYSVSREKKESFPLTVTSAQKNPTAFYLCASSIWSGLNTEAFFGQGTRLTVV.

This chain joins TRBV30 and TRBJ1-3; no firm D call. The CDR3 runs to 12 residues. Looked up from germline, CDR1 is GTSNPN and CDR2 is SVGIG (reference sequence). The CDR3 sequence: CAAGNSGNTIYF. The CDR3 DNA sequence: TGTGCGGCGGGGAACTCTGGAAACACCATATATTTT.

This chain links TRBV12-5 with TRBJ2-1; TRBD2 aligns across 7 bases. Germline CDR1 reads LGHNT; CDR2 reads FRNRAP. The CDR3 is 18 residues long. The J segment lost 9 bases and the V segment lost 7 bases, leaving 24 bases of the junction unmatched. The DNA of the CDR3 is TGTGCTAGTGCCACTACTAGCGACGAGATCGTCCTTATCAGTGAGCAGTTCTTC. Translation gives CASATTSDEIVLISEQFF.

This chain links TRBV5-1 with TRBJ2-2; D gene unclear. The CDR3 length is 15 residues. Trimming pared 4 bases from V and 3 bases from J, leaving 13 bases between. From germline, CDR1 is SGHRS and CDR2 YFSETQ. CDR3 protein: CASSRLAQDTGELFF. The DNA of the CDR3 is TGCGCCAGCAGCCGACTGGCACAAGACACCGGGGAGCTGTTTTTT.

The genes are TRBV4-3 and TRBJ2-7; TRBD1 aligns across 8 bases. Per the germline V gene, CDR1 is LGHNA and CDR2 is YSLEER. J gave up 2 bases and V 1 base, and 13 bases lay outside the gene matches. This CDR3 is built from 18 residues. Written as DNA, the CDR3 is TGCGCCAGCAGCCAAGTTCATACGTCCGGGACAGGAGCCTACGAGCAGTACTTC. As protein: CASSQVHTSGTGAYEQYF.

The rearrangement uses TRBV27 and TRBJ1-1; a possible D gene is TRBD1 (5 bases). There are 13 residues in the CDR3. From germline, CDR1 is MNHEY and CDR2 SMNVEV (reference sequence). V gave up 2 bases and J gave up 4 bases, with 8 bases separating them. CDR3 DNA: TGTGCCAGCAGTTTACAGGGTTCCACTGAAGCTTTCTTT. Its protein product is CASSLQGSTEAFF.

The rearrangement joins TRBV15 to TRBJ1-4; 7 bases fit TRBD1. Per germline, CDR1 LNHNV and CDR2 YYDKDF (reference sequence). The CDR3 is 15 residues long. With V trimmed by 5 bases and J by 7 bases, 10 bases remained unmatched. This CDR3 reads CATSGVQGIGEKLFF. In nucleotides, the CDR3 is TGTGCCACCAGCGGAGTACAGGGGATAGGTGAAAAACTGTTTTTT.

The rearrangement links TRBV24-1 to TRBJ2-2; 8 bases are shared with TRBD1. Losses at the gene ends were 5 bases for V and 4 bases for J; bases not matched to a gene: 5. CDR1 and CDR2 (germline): KGHDR, SFDVKD. The CDR3 has 15 residues. In nucleotides, the CDR3 is TGTGCCACCAGTGCCGGACAGGGACGCACCGGGGAGCTGTTTTTT. Translated, it gives CATSAGQGRTGELFF.

The genes are TRBV7-9 and TRBJ1-1; perhaps TRBD1 as D (5 bases). There are 13 residues in the CDR3. Germline loops: CDR1 SEHNR, CDR2 FQNEAQ (reference sequence). V was trimmed by 7 bases and J by 5 bases, leaving 14 bases between them. This CDR3 reads CASTQVGGTEAFF. The DNA for the CDR3 is TGTGCCAGCACCCAGGTGGGGGGGACTGAAGCTTTCTTT.

V and J are TRBV19 and TRBJ1-4; possible D gene TRBD1, 5 bases. V gave up 5 bases and J gave up 0 bases, with 10 bases separating them. CDR3 length equals 15 residues. CDR1 and CDR2 (germline): LNHDA, SQIVND (reference sequence). CDR3 coding DNA: TGTGCCAGTAGTCACTTGACAGCAACTAATGAAAAACTGTTTTTT. Protein product: CASSHLTATNEKLFF.

The chain is built from TRBV30 and TRBJ2-3; D ambiguous. CDR3 length: 13 amino acids. With 0 bases removed from V and 4 bases from J, the gap between germline ends came to 8 bases. Germline CDR1 GTSNPN, CDR2 SVGIG (reference sequence). The CDR3 sequence is CAWSVSLADTQYF. The CDR3 DNA follows: TGTGCCTGGAGTGTGAGTTTAGCAGATACGCAGTATTTT.

Only one count was recorded for this clone. The chain joins TRBV3-1 (or the pseudogene TRBV3-2) to TRBJ1-1; D is possibly TRBD1 (6 bases). The CDR3 has 16 amino acids. V was clipped by 7 bases and J by 2 bases, with 20 bases between them. Germline V gene sequence: CDR1 LGHDT, CDR2 YNNKEL (reference sequence). DNA for the CDR3: TGTGCCAGCACCTCCGGACAGCGGCAACGAAACACTGAAGCTTTCTTT. Residues: CASTSGQRQRNTEAFF.

The V gene is TRBV7-2, the J gene TRBJ2-1; 11 positions agree with TRBD2. The germline CDR1 and CDR2 sequences are SGHTA and FQGNSA. Losses at the gene ends were 3 bases for V and 7 bases for J; bases not matched to a gene: 14. The CDR3 runs 18 residues. The CDR3 region is CASSLQIGTSGDWNEQFF. Here the CDR3 DNA reads TGTGCCAGCAGCTTGCAAATAGGGACTAGCGGCGACTGGAATGAGCAGTTCTTC.

The chain is built from TRBV18 and TRBJ1-1, with D possibly matching TRBD1 (6 bases). V was cut by 0 bases and J by 10 bases, with 18 bases left in between. CDR3 size: 15 residues. CDR1 and CDR2 from the germline V gene are KGHSH and LQKENI. The CDR3 is CASSPPGRGPSRAFF. As DNA, the CDR3 is TGTGCCAGCTCACCACCAGGCAGGGGCCCCTCGCGAGCTTTCTTT.

The V and J genes are TRBV27 and TRBJ1-6; 10 bases fit TRBD1. The CDR3 runs 15 residues. Germline lookup yields CDR1 MNHEY and CDR2 SMNVEV (reference sequence). With V trimmed by 3 bases and J by 10 bases, 6 bases remained unmatched. The CDR3 loop reads CASSFQTGGPSPLHF. In DNA, the CDR3 is TGTGCCAGCAGTTTTCAGACAGGGGGCCCATCACCCCTCCACTTT.

This clone was detected once. V gene TRBV6-5 combines with J gene TRBJ2-2, with a possible D match to TRBD2 (7 bases). Germline CDR1 MNHEY, CDR2 SVGAGI. The CDR3 sequence is 16 residues long. V lost 4 bases and J lost 3, with 15 bases in between. The CDR3 region has the DNA TGTGCCAGCAGTTCCAAAGGGGGGGAGGACACCGGGGAGCTGTTTTTT. It specifies CASSSKGGEDTGELFF.